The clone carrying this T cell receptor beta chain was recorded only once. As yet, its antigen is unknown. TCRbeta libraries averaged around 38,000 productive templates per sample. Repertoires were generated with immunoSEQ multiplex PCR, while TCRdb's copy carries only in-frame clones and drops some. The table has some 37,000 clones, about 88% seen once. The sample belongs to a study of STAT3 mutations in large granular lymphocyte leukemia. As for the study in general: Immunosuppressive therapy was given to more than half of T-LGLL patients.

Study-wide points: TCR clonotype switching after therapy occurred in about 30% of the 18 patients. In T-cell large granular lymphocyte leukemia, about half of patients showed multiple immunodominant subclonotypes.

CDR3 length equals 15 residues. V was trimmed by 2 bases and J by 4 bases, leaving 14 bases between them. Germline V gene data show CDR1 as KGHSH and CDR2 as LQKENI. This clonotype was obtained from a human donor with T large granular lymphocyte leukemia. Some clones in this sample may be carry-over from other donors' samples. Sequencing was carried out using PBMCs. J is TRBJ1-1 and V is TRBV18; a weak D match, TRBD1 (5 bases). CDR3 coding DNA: TGTGCCAGCTCACCAGATCCGGCGGGACTCACTGAAGCTTTCTTT. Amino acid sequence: CASSPDPAGLTEAFF.